One sample yielded the 11 T cell receptor beta chains listed below, sequenced in a study of blood T cell repertoires in COVID-19. TCRdb's copy holds only in-frame clones and misses some; the assay was immunoSEQ multiplex PCR. Here the sample spans roughly 280,000 clones, roughly nine tenths being singletons. Specimen: peripheral blood. Receptors originate from a man aged 45-60 years with acute or convalescent COVID-19.

This chain uses TRBV11-1 with TRBJ1-1; a possible D gene is TRBD1 (5 bases). The V end lost 4 bases, the J end lost 1 base, and 13 bases lay between the germline ends. The germline V gene has CDR1 SGHAT and CDR2 FQDESV (reference sequence). This CDR3 is 15 amino acids long. The CDR3, as DNA: TGTGCCAGCAGCTCCCCGGACAAAAAGAACACTGAAGCTTTCTTT. Translating it yields CASSSPDKKNTEAFF.

The V call is TRBV7-2, the J call TRBJ2-5; weak D call: TRBD2 (7 bases). The germline V gene encodes CDR1 SGHTA and CDR2 FQGNSA. The CDR3 length is 17 residues. V lost 5 bases, J lost 2 bases, and 21 bases lay in between. The DNA of the CDR3 is TGTGCCAGCAGCCCCCGTCGGGGGGCGCTTAGGCAAGAGACCCAGTACTTC. Its translation is CASSPRRGALRQETQYF.

This chain uses TRBV9 with TRBJ2-5, with 7 bases aligning to TRBD2. From germline, CDR1 is SGDLS and CDR2 YYNGEE. CDR3 length equals 17 residues. V was pared by 0 bases and J by 0 bases, with 8 bases of the junction left unmatched. CDR3 region: CASSVDGRGYNQETQYF. CDR3 coding DNA: TGTGCCAGCAGCGTAGATGGGAGGGGTTATAACCAAGAGACCCAGTACTTC.

This rearrangement joins TRBV4-2 to TRBJ2-7; possibly TRBD2 for D (5 bases). The germline V gene has CDR1 LGHNA and CDR2 YNFKEQ. Trimming shortened V by 6 bases and J by 7 bases, and 13 bases separated the two germline ends. This CDR3 has 12 residues. The CDR3 coding sequence is TGTGCCAGCAGTCCCACGGGCGGGGAGCAGTACTTC. This encodes CASSPTGGEQYF.

The chain combines TRBV10-1 with TRBJ1-1, with TRBD1 as a possible D gene (6 bases). V lost 5 bases to trimming and J lost 6 bases, with 13 bases between them. Germline loops: CDR1 WNHNN, CDR2 SYGVQD (reference sequence). CDR3 length equals 13 residues. CDR3 protein: CASSSQGYSEAFF. The CDR3 DNA is TGCGCCAGCAGTTCGCAGGGGTACTCTGAAGCTTTCTTT.

The rearrangement uses TRBV5-1 and TRBJ2-2; D is possibly TRBD1 (5 bases). Germline lookup yields CDR1 SGHRS and CDR2 YFSETQ. CDR3 length equals 15 residues. Trimming left V 9 bases short and J 0 bases short, with 15 bases between. CDR3 amino acids: CATGQGYSNTGELFF. CDR3 nucleotides: TGCGCCACCGGGCAGGGATATTCGAACACCGGGGAGCTGTTTTTT.

V gene TRBV29-1 combines with J gene TRBJ1-2, with D tentatively TRBD1 (6 bases). V was trimmed by 6 bases and J by 6 bases, leaving 20 bases between them. Germline V gene lookup returns CDR1 SQVTM and CDR2 ANQGSEA. This CDR3 has 14 amino acids. This chain's CDR3 is CSVGRDIRGDGYTF. The DNA for the CDR3 is TGCAGCGTCGGACGGGACATTCGAGGAGATGGCTACACCTTC.

This clone appeared a few times. V is TRBV4-1 and J is TRBJ1-2; D is perhaps TRBD1 (6 bases). V lost 1 base, J lost 6 bases, and 9 bases lay in between. Looked up from germline, CDR1 is MGHRA and CDR2 is YSYEKL. CDR3 size: 13 residues. This chain's CDR3 is CASSQGKGDGYTF. DNA of the CDR3: TGCGCCAGCAGCCAAGGGAAGGGGGATGGCTACACCTTC.

The chain joins TRBV9 to TRBJ2-1, with a weak D call TRBD2 (6 bases). The CDR3 has 16 amino acids. Germline V gene data show CDR1 as SGDLS and CDR2 as YYNGEE. Trimming left V 2 bases short and J 2 bases short, with 14 bases between. The chain's CDR3 is CASSVSGGVTYNEQFF. The CDR3 DNA is TGTGCCAGCAGCGTGTCGGGCGGGGTGACCTACAATGAGCAGTTCTTC.

V usage is TRBV18 and J usage is TRBJ2-5; a possible D gene is TRBD1 (6 bases). CDR1 and CDR2 from the germline V gene are KGHSH and LQKENI. V dropped 3 bases and J dropped 5 bases, with 13 bases sitting between them. The CDR3 spans 14 residues. The CDR3 loop reads CASSPRDTVETQYF. In DNA form, the CDR3 reads TGTGCCAGCTCACCGAGGGACACTGTGGAGACCCAGTACTTC.

The CDR3 coding sequence is TGTGCCAGCTCACTTTTTGGCGCGGGCACTGAAGCTTTCTTT. It encodes CASSLFGAGTEAFF. The gene calls are TRBV18 and TRBJ1-1; D not resolved. Germline V gene lookup returns CDR1 KGHSH and CDR2 LQKENI. This CDR3 is built from 14 residues. V lost 4 bases and J 4 bases, leaving 13 bases between the germline ends.